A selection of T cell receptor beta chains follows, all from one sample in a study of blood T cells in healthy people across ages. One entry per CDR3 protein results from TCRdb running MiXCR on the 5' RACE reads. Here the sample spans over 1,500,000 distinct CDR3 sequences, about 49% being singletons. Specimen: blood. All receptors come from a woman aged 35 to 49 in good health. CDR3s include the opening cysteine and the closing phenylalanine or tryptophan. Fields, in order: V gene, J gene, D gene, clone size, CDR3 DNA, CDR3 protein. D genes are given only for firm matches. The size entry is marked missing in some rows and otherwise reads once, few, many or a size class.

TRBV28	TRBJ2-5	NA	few	TGTGCCAGCGCCAATGGGGCGGAAGAGACCCAGTACTTC	CASANGAEETQYF
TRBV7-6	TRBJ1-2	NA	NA	TGTGCCAGCAGCTTAGACCTGACTAACTATGGCTACACCTTC	CASSLDLTNYGYTF
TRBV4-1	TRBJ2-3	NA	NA	TGCGCCAGCAGCCTCCTCACTCTAAGCGGGCAAGATACGCAGTATTTT	CASSLLTLSGQDTQYF
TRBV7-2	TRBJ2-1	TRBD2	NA	TGTGCCAGCAGCTTAGATCTCTCGGCGGGGGGGTCCCGTGAGCAGTTCTTC	CASSLDLSAGGSREQFF
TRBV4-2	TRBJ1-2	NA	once	TGTGCCAGCAGCCAAGACCGAACGGTTGGACATGGCTACACCTTC	CASSQDRTVGHGYTF
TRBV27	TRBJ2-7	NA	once	TGTGCCAGCAGTTTATGGGGGGGCACGTCCCCCTACGAGCAGTACTTC	CASSLWGGTSPYEQYF
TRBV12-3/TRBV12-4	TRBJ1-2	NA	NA	TGTGCCAGCAGTACAGGGATCGGGACTGGCTACACCTTC	CASSTGIGTGYTF
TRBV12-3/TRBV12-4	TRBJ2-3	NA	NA	TGTGCCAGCAGATTTAGGGCTAGCGAGAGTGGGACCTTGTGGGCAGATACGCAATATTTT	CASRFRASESGTLWADTQYF
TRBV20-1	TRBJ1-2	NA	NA	TGCAGTGCTCCCGGGGGTCCCTATGGCTACACCTTC	CSAPGGPYGYTF
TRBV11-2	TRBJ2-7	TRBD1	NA	TGTGCCAGCAGCCATCGACAGGGACGGAACTCCTACGAGCAGTACTTC	CASSHRQGRNSYEQYF
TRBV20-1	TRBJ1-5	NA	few	TGCAGTGCTAGAGGGCAGGGAGCGGTTCAGCCCCAGCATTTT	CSARGQGAVQPQHF
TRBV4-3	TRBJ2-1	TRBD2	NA	TGCGCCAGCAGCCGACCGGGACTAGCGGCGAGAGAGCAGTTCTTC	CASSRPGLAAREQFF
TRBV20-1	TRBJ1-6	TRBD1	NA	TGCAGTGCTACGGGACAGGGATCCTATAATTCACCCCTCCACTTT	CSATGQGSYNSPLHF
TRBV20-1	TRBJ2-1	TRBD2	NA	TGCAGTGCTAGATCCCCTAGCGGGAGGGAAACAAGGAAGCAGTTCTTC	CSARSPSGRETRKQFF
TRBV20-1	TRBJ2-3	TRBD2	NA	TGCAGTGCGTCCGCTAGCGGTACGAGCACAGATACGCAGTATTTT	CSASASGTSTDTQYF
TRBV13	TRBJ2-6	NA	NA	TGTGCCAGCAGCATCTCCGTATCCGGACACGCCTTCTCTGGGGCCAACGTCCTGACTTTC	CASSISVSGHAFSGANVLTF
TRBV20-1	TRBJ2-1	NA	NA	TGCAGTGCCACTGTAAGCGGGTTATACAATGAGCAGTTCTTC	CSATVSGLYNEQFF
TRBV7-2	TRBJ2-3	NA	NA	TGTGCCAGCAGGGATGGGGGTAACACAGATACGCAGTATTTT	CASRDGGNTDTQYF
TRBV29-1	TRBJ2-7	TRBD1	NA	TGCAGCGTGCCCGGGACAGGGGGGTCCTACGAGCAGTACTTC	CSVPGTGGSYEQYF
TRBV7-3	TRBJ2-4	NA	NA	TGTGCCAGCAGCCCACTAGGACAGATTGACAAAAACATTCAGTACTTC	CASSPLGQIDKNIQYF
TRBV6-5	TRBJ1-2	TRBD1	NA	TGTGCCAGCAGTTACTCCTCCCCCGGCGACAGGGGGTATGGCTACACCTTC	CASSYSSPGDRGYGYTF
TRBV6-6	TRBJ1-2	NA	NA	TGTGCCAGCAGTTCCCCGGCCTTCACCTTC	CASSSPAFTF
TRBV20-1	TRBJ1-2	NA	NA	TGCAGTGCTAGGTCGCCACCCACTAACTATGGCTACACCTTC	CSARSPPTNYGYTF
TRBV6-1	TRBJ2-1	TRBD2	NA	TGTGCCAGCAGTGTAGCGGGGGCTAACAATGAGCAGTTCTTC	CASSVAGANNEQFF
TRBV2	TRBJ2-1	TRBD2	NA	TGTGCCAGCAGTGAAGGTATCGGGGGGTGGAATGAGCAGTTCTTC	CASSEGIGGWNEQFF
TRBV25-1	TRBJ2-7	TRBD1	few	TGTGCCAGCAGTGAATATAACCCGGGACAGGGTGGGCGAGTTCGATTCTACGAGCAGTACTTC	CASSEYNPGQGGRVRFYEQYF
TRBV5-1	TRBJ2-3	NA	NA	TGCGCCAGCAGCTCCCAGGTCCGAGGCACAGATACGCAGTATTTT	CASSSQVRGTDTQYF
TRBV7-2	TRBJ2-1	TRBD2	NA	TGTGCCAGCAGCTTATATAGCGGGGGCTACAATGAGCAGTTCTTC	CASSLYSGGYNEQFF
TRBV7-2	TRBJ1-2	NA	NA	TGTGCCAGCAGCTTAGGGGCAGGGAGGCGCTCTTGGTATGGCTACACCTTC	CASSLGAGRRSWYGYTF
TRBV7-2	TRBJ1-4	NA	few	TGTGCCAGCGGTCGCCCGGTTTTTGGGGAAAAACTGTTTTTT	CASGRPVFGEKLFF
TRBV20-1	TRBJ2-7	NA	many	TGCAGTGCTAGTTCCTACGAGCAGTACTTC	CSASSYEQYF
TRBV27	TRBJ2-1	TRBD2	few	TGTGCCAGCAGTGGCCGTGGCGGGGGAGGGCAGTTCTTC	CASSGRGGGGQFF
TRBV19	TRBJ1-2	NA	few	TGTGCCAGTAGTTCCACGACCGGGCGGGGCTACACCTTC	CASSSTTGRGYTF
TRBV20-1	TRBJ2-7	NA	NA	TGCAGTGCAGTTAAGGGGGTAGGATCCTACGAGCAGTACTTC	CSAVKGVGSYEQYF
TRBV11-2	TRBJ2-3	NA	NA	TGTGCCAGCAGCTTAGGCTGGCGGGGCCGCACAGATACGCAGTATTTT	CASSLGWRGRTDTQYF
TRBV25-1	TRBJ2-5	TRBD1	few	TGTGCCAGCGCCCGGACAGGGGGTTATGGGACCCAGTACTTC	CASARTGGYGTQYF
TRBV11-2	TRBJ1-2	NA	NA	TGTGCCAGCAGCCCCAGCACAGGGCGTCCTAACTATGGCTACACCTTC	CASSPSTGRPNYGYTF
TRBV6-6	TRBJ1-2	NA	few	TGTGCCAGCAGCCCTAACACAGACCGGGATGGCTACACCTTC	CASSPNTDRDGYTF
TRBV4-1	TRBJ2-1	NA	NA	TGCGCCAGCAGCCCGGTACACGGTGAGCAGTTCTTC	CASSPVHGEQFF
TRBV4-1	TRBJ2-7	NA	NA	TGCGCCAGCCGCTGCCGCCATGCGGGACTCTCCTACAATGAGCGGTACTTC	CASRCRHAGLSYNERYF
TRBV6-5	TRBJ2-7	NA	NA	TGTGCCAGCAGAACCGACAGGAGCACCTACGAGCAGTACTTC	CASRTDRSTYEQYF
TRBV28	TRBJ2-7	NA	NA	TGTGCCAGCAGTTCGCGGCGTTCGGGGCTGTCCTACGAGCAGTACTTC	CASSSRRSGLSYEQYF
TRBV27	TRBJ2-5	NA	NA	TGTGCCAGCAGCAGACTGGCGGCAGGGGAGACCCAGTACTTC	CASSRLAAGETQYF
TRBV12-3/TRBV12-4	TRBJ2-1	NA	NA	TGTGCCAGCAGTTACCGAAACATCTATGAGCAGTTCTTC	CASSYRNIYEQFF
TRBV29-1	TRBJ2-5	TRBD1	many	TGCAGCGGACTGGGACAGGGAGGACAGGAGACCCAGTACTTC	CSGLGQGGQETQYF
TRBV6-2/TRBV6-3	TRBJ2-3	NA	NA	TGTGCCAGCAGCCCCATGGCCCAGTGGGACCATACGCAGTATTTT	CASSPMAQWDHTQYF